This T cell receptor beta chain was obtained from a study of neurological immune-mediated disorders. From germline, CDR1 is DFQATT and CDR2 SNEGSKA (reference sequence). The CDR3 length is 12 residues. Between the trimmed V and J ends, which lost 5 bases and 9 bases, there was a span of 15 bases. This clonotype was seen repeatedly, ten times or more. From the 5' RACE reads, TCRdb called clonotypes with MiXCR, one entry per CDR3 protein. The repertoire holds 35,000 to 40,000 distinct CDR3 sequences, under 9.5% seen once, with roughly 4.4% in the top ten. This sequence was found in a middle-aged woman in good health. The source material was PBMCs. The chain is built from TRBV20-1 and TRBJ2-3; D is undetermined. The CDR3 DNA follows: TGCAGTGCTTTCCCCCCATTCAGCACGCAGTATTTT. Its translation is CSAFPPFSTQYF.